The entry that follows covers one TCR beta chain sequence. What it binds is not known. The CDR3 is 13 amino acids. Trimming took off 7 bases at V and 7 bases at J, with 13 bases between the two ends. Germline-derived CDR1 and CDR2 are MDHEN and SYDVKM. This entry comes from a study of graft-versus-host responses after intestinal transplantation. Whole-study findings and limits: GvH clones turned up in recipient marrow; some had shown up first in ileum or blood.

Some clones are missing from TCRdb's copy, which holds only in-frame ones; the method was immunoSEQ multiplex PCR. This table holds roughly 62,000 clones, more than 75% found once. V is TRBV28 and J is TRBJ1-4; no firm D call. Sample: PBMCs, taken roughly 120 days after intestinal transplantation. The clonotype was recovered from a human patient who received an intestinal transplant, so some T cells may come from the graft donor. The CDR3 nucleotides are TGTGCCAGCATGGTCAGCCCCATTGAAAAACTGTTTTTT. Amino acids: CASMVSPIEKLFF.